These 7 T cell receptor beta chains share one sample of origin, sequenced in a study of cytomegalovirus exposure and HLA in healthy donors. Clones were read by immunoSEQ multiplex PCR, and TCRdb kept only the in-frame ones, dropping some. This table holds 100,000 to 150,000 clones, roughly nine tenths found once. Sequencing used PBMCs. The receptor set was obtained from a young woman in good health and CMV-seronegative.

The rearrangement links TRBV9 to TRBJ2-5, with 11 bases lining up with TRBD2. The trim removed 7 bases at V and 3 bases at J, leaving 8 bases unmatched. The CDR3 totals 15 residues. Germline assignment: CDR1 SGDLS and CDR2 YYNGEE. Written as DNA, the CDR3 is TGTGCCAGCGGCTTAGCGGGGGGGCTGGAAGAGACCCAGTACTTC. This translates into CASGLAGGLEETQYF.

The V gene is TRBV28, the J gene TRBJ1-2, with D perhaps matching TRBD1 (5 bases). Germline V gene data show CDR1 as MDHEN and CDR2 as SYDVKM. V was trimmed by 7 bases and J by 7 bases, leaving 13 bases between them. The CDR3 is 12 residues long. The CDR3 sequence is CASIGGAGGYTF. CDR3 bases: TGTGCCAGCATCGGGGGAGCGGGTGGCTACACCTTC.

This chain uses TRBV7-2 with TRBJ1-2; D call uncertain. The CDR3 loop spans 12 amino acids. The V end was cut by 3 bases, the J end by 5 bases, with 7 bases between. Germline CDR1 and CDR2: SGHTA and FQGNSA. CDR3 nucleotide sequence: TGTGCCAGCAGCTTTAGCGCGTATGGCTACACCTTC. This gives the protein CASSFSAYGYTF.

To note about this clone: At one of its ends the junction is not consistent with the germline gene, which may arise from a read error. The chain employs TRBV27 and TRBJ1-6; D gene uncertain. Germline lookup yields CDR1 MNHEY and CDR2 SMNVEV (reference sequence). This CDR3 is 14 amino acids long. The CDR3 reads CASTLLGDHSPLHF. The CDR3, as DNA: TGTGCCAGCACTTTACTCGGGGATCATTCACCCCTCCACTTT.

This chain links TRBV15 with TRBJ2-7, with no clear D. The V end lost 0 bases, the J end lost 6 bases, and 9 bases lay between the germline ends. The CDR3 length is 13 residues. Germline V lookup: CDR1 LNHNV, CDR2 YYDKDF (reference sequence). DNA of the CDR3: TGTGCCACCAGCAGAGACGCGGATATCGAGCAGTACTTC. Residues: CATSRDADIEQYF. The full variable domain, completed using reference TRBV15 and TRBJ2-7, is DAMVIQNPRYQVTQFGKPVTLSCSQTLNHNVMYWYQQKSSQAPKLLFHYYDKDFNNEADTPDNFQSRRPNTSFCFLDIRSPGLGDTAMYLCATSRDADIEQYFGPGTRLTVT.

The V gene is TRBV2, the J gene TRBJ2-3; D might be TRBD2 (6 bases). The CDR3 has 14 residues. The germline V gene has CDR1 SNHLY and CDR2 FYNNEI. Trimming removed 8 bases from V and 1 base from J, with 13 bases in between. The CDR3 protein is CASGGVYGTDTQYF. The CDR3 region has the DNA TGTGCCAGCGGAGGGGTGTACGGCACAGATACGCAGTATTTT.

The chain is built from TRBV7-8 and TRBJ2-7; tentative D call: TRBD2 (5 bases). This CDR3 is built from 15 residues. Germline V gene lookup returns CDR1 SGHVS and CDR2 FQNEAQ. Deletions cut 3 bases from V and 5 bases from J, with 17 bases between. Here the CDR3 reads CASSFPWEKSDEQYF. As DNA, the CDR3 is TGTGCCAGCAGCTTTCCGTGGGAGAAGTCGGACGAGCAGTACTTC.